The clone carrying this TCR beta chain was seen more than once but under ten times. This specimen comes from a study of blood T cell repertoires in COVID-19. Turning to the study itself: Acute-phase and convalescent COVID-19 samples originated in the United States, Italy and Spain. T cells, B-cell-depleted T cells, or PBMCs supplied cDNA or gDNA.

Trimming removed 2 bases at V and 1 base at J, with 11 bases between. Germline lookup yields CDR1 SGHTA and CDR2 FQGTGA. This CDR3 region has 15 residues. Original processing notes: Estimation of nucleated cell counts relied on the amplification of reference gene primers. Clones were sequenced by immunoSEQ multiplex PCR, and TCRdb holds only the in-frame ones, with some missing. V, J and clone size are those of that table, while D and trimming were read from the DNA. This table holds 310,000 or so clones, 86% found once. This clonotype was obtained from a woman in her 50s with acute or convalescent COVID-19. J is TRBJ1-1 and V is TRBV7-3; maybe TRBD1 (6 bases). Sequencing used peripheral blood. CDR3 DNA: TGTGCCAGCAGCTTATTGGGGGCCGAGAACACTGAAGCTTTCTTT. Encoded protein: CASSLLGAENTEAFF.